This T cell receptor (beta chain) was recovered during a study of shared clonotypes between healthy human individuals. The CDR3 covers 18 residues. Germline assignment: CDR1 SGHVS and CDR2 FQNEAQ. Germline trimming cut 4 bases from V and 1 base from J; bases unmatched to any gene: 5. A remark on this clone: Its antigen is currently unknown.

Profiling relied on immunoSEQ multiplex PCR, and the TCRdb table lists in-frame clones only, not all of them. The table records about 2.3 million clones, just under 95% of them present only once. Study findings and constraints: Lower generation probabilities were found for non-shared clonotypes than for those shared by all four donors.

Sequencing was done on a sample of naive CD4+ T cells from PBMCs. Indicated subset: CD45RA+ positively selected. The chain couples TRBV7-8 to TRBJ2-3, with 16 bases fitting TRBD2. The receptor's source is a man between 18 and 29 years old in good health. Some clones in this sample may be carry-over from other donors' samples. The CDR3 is CASSSGTSGRVGTDTQYF. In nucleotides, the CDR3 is TGTGCCAGCAGCTCTGGGACTAGCGGGAGGGTAGGCACAGATACGCAGTATTTT.